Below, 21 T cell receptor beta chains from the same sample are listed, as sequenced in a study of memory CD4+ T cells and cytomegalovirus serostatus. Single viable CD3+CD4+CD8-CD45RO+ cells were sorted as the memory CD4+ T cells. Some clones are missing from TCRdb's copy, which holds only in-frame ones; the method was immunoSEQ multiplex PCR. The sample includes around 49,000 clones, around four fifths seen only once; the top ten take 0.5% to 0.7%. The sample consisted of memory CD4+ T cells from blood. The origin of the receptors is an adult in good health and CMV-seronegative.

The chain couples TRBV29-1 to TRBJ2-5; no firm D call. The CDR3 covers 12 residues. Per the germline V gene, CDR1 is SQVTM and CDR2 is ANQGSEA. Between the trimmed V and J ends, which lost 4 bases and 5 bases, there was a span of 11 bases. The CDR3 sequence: CSVAGPGETQYF. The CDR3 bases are TGCAGCGTTGCGGGCCCCGGCGAGACCCAGTACTTC.

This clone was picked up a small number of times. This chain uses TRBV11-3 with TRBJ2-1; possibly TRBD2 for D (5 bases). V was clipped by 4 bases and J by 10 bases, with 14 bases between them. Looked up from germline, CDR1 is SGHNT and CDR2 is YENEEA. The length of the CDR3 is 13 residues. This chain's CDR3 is CASSSPSGPEQFF. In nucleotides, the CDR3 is TGTGCCAGCAGCTCCCCAAGCGGACCCGAGCAGTTCTTC.

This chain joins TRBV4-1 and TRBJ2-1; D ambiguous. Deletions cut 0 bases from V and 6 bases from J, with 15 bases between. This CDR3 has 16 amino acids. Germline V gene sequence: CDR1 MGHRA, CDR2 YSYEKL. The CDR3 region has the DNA TGCGCCAGCAGCCAAGATGGAGTAGCAAGGGTCAATGAGCAGTTCTTC. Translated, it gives CASSQDGVARVNEQFF.

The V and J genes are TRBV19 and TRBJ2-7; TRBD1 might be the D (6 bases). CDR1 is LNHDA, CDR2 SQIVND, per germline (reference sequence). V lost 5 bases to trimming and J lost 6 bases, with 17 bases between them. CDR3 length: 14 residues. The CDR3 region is CASSLQGLNGEQYF. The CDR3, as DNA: TGTGCCAGTAGTCTGCAGGGGCTAAACGGCGAGCAGTACTTC. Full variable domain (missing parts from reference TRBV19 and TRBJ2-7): DGGITQSPKYLFRKEGQNVTLSCEQNLNHDAMYWYRQDPGQGLRLIYYSQIVNDFQKGDIAEGYSVSREKKESFPLTVTSAQKNPTAFYLCASSLQGLNGEQYFGPGTRLTVT.

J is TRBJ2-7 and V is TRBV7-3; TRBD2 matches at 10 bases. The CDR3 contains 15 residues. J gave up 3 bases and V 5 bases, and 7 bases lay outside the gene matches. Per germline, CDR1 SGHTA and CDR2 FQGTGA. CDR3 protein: CASSPASGGFYEQYF. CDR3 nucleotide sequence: TGTGCCAGCAGCCCGGCTAGCGGGGGATTCTACGAGCAGTACTTC.

The CDR3 protein is CASSVRETQYF. Written as DNA, the CDR3 is TGCGCCAGCAGTGTAAGGGAGACCCAGTACTTC. V is TRBV10-2 and J is TRBJ2-5; D uncertain. Trimming removed 4 bases at V and 5 bases at J, with 5 bases between. The CDR3 totals 11 residues. The germline CDR1 and CDR2 sequences are WSHSY and SAAADI.

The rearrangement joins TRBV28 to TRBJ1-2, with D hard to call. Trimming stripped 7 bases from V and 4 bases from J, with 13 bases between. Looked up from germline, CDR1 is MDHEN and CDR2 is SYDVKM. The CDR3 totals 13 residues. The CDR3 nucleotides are TGTGCCAGCAAAGTCAGCAGAGGCTATGGCTACACCTTC. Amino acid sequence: CASKVSRGYGYTF.

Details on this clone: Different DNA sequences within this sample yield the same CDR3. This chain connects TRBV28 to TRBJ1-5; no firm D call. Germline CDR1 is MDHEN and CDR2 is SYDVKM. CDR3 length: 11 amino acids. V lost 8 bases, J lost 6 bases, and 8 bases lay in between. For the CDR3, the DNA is TGTGCCAGCCGTGGCAGTCAGCCCCAGCATTTT. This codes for CASRGSQPQHF.

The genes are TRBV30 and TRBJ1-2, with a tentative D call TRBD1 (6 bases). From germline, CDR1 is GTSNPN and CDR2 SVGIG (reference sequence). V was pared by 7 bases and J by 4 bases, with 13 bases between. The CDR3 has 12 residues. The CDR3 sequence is CASTRGLYGYTF. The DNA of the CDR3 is TGTGCCTCTACCCGGGGGCTCTATGGCTACACCTTC.

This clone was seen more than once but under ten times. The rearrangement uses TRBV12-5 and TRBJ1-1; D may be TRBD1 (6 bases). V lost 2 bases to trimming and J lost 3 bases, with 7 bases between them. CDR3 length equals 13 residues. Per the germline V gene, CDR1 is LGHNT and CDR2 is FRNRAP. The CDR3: CASGLRGHTEAFF. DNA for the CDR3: TGTGCTAGTGGTTTGCGGGGGCACACTGAAGCTTTCTTT. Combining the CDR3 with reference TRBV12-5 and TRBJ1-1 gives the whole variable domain DARVTQTPRHKVTEMGQEVTMRCQPILGHNTVFWYRQTMMQGLELLAYFRNRAPLDDSGMPKDRFSAEMPDATLATLKIQPSEPRDSAVYFCASGLRGHTEAFFGQGTRLTVV.

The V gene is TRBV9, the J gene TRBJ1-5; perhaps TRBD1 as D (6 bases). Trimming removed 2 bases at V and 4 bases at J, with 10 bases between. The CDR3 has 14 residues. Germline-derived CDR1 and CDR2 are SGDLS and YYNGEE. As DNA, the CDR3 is TGTGCCAGCAGCGTCGGAGGGGGGAATCAGCCCCAGCATTTT. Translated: CASSVGGGNQPQHF. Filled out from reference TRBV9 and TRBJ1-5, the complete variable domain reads DSGVTQTPKHLITATGQRVTLRCSPRSGDLSVYWYQQSLDQGLQFLIQYYNGEERAKGNILERFSAQQFPDLHSELNLSSLELGDSALYFCASSVGGGNQPQHFGDGTRLSIL.

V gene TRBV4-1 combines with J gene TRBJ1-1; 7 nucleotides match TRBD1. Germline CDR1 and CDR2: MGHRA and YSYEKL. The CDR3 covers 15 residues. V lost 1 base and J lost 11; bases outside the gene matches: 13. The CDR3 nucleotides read TGCGCCAGCAGCCAAGCGGGGCAGGGGGTTGGCGGTGCTTTCTTT. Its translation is CASSQAGQGVGGAFF.

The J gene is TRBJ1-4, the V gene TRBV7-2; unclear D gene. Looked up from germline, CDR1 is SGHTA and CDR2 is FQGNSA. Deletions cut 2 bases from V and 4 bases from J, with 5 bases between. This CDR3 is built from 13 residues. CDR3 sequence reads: CASSLPFNEKLFF. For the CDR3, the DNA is TGTGCCAGCAGCTTACCCTTTAATGAAAAACTGTTTTTT.

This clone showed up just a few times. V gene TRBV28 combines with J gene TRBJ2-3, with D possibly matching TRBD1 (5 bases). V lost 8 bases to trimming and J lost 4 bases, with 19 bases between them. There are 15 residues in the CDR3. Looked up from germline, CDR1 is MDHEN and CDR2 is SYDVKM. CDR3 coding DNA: TGTGCCAGCGCCTTCTCGACAGCTGCGGCAGATACGCAGTATTTT. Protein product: CASAFSTAAADTQYF.

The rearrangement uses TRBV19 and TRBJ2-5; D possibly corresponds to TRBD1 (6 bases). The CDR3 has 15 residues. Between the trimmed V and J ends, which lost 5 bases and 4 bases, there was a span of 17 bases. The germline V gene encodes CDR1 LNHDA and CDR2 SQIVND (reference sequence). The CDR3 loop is CASSLYRDTRETQYF. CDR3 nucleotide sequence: TGTGCCAGTAGTCTTTACCGGGACACACGAGAGACCCAGTACTTC.

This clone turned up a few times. The CDR3 here is CASSRLAGETYEQYF. The CDR3, as DNA: TGTGCCAGCAGCCGACTAGCGGGAGAGACCTACGAGCAGTACTTC. V is TRBV7-8 and J is TRBJ2-7; 12 bases fit TRBD2. The CDR3 spans 15 residues. Germline CDR1 and CDR2: SGHVS and FQNEAQ. The junction had 4 bases not matched to a gene; V was cut back by 5 bases and J by 2 bases.

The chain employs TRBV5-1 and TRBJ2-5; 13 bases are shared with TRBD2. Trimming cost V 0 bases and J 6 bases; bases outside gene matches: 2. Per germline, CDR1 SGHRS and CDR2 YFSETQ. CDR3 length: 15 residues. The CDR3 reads CASSLGTSGRQTQYF. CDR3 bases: TGCGCCAGCAGCTTGGGGACTAGCGGGAGACAGACCCAGTACTTC.

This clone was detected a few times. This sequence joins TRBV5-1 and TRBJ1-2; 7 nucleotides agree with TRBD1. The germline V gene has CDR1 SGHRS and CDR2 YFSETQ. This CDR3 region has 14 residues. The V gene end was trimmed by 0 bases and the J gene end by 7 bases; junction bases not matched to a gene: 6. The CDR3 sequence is CASSLGQGLGGYTF. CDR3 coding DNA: TGCGCCAGCAGCTTGGGACAGGGCCTCGGTGGCTACACCTTC.

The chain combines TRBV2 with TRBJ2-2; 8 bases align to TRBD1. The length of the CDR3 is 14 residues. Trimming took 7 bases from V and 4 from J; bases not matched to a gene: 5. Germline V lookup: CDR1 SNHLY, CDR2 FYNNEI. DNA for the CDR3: TGTGCCAGCACTGGACAGGGAGCCACCGGGGAGCTGTTTTTT. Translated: CASTGQGATGELFF.

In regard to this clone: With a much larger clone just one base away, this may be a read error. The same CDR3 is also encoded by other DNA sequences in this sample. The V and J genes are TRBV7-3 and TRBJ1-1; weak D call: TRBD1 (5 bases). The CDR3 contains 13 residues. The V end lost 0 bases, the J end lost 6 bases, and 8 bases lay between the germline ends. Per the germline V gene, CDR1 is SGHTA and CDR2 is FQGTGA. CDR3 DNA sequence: TGTGCCAGCAGCTTAACGGGGGGGTCTGAAGCTTTCTTT. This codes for CASSLTGGSEAFF.

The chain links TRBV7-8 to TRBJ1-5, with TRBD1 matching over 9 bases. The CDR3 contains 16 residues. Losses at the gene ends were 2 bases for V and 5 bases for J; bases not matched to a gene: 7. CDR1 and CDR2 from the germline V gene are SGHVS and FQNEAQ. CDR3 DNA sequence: TGTGCCAGCAGCTTAATCGGGACAGGGCGTTATCAGCCCCAGCATTTT. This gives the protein CASSLIGTGRYQPQHF.